This T cell receptor (beta chain) derives from a study of glioma-infiltrating T cells after dendritic cell vaccination. Germline loops: CDR1 SGHTA, CDR2 FQGTGA. V lost 8 bases to trimming and J lost 2 bases; unmatched junction nucleotides: 6. This CDR3 contains 14 residues. TCRdb's copy holds only in-frame clones and misses some; the assay was immunoSEQ multiplex PCR. This sample yields tens of thousands of clones, of which over 65% are seen a single time; roughly 10% belongs to the top ten. Time point here: after dendritic cell vaccination, including at tumor progression/relapse. The receptor was derived from a human donor with glioblastoma. The sequenced sample was blood, obtained after dendritic cell vaccination. The J gene is TRBJ2-3, the V gene TRBV7-3; 8 nucleotides align to TRBD1. CDR3 in DNA: TGTGCCAGCGCCCAGGGGGCAGCCACAGATACGCAGTATTTT. Protein sequence: CASAQGAATDTQYF.